The next 20 T cell receptor beta chains were all read from a single sample in a study of T-cell reconstitution after alpha-beta-depleted transplantation in children. This sample's TCRbeta library carried unique molecular identifier barcodes. TCRdb fed the PCR reads into MiXCR, producing one record per CDR3 protein. The sample lists hundreds of thousands of distinct CDR3 sequences; approximately 15% were seen once. The material sequenced was PBMCs, mostly from graft donor cells, taken 360 days after TCRalphabeta/CD19-depleted stem cell transplant. The receptor source for this set is a male patient under 18 who had a stem cell transplant for acute lymphoblastic leukemia, so the T cells may come from the graft donor.

The V and J genes are TRBV27 and TRBJ2-7, with TRBD2 identical over 7 bases. Trimming took 3 bases from V and 2 from J; bases not matched to a gene: 7. Germline CDR1 and CDR2: MNHEY and SMNVEV (reference sequence). The CDR3 spans 15 residues. CDR3 nucleotides: TGTGCCAGCAGTTTTCTGGCTGGGGGGGCCTACGAGCAGTACTTC. Translation gives CASSFLAGGAYEQYF.

The chain recombines TRBV7-3 with TRBJ2-3, with 8 bases matching TRBD2. The J segment lost 4 bases and the V segment lost 4 bases, leaving 4 bases of the junction unmatched. In germline, CDR1 is SGHTA, CDR2 FQGTGA. The CDR3 contains 14 residues. The DNA for the CDR3 is TGTGCCAGCAGCTCATCGCGGGGGGCAGATACGCAGTATTTT. Encoded protein: CASSSSRGADTQYF.

The rearrangement links TRBV7-9 to TRBJ1-6; D unclear. The germline V gene has CDR1 SEHNR and CDR2 FQNEAQ (reference sequence). V was pared by 2 bases and J by 11 bases, with 10 bases between. The CDR3 is made up of 13 amino acids. As DNA, the CDR3 is TGTGCCAGCAGCTTAATTGGGGAGGCACCCCTCCACTTT. It is translated as CASSLIGEAPLHF.

There are a few counts of this clonotype. The chain combines TRBV4-2 with TRBJ2-1; 8 bases map to TRBD1. The CDR3 runs to 15 residues. Germline values: CDR1 LGHNA, CDR2 YNFKEQ. The junction had 7 bases not matched to a gene; V was cut back by 6 bases and J by 3 bases. As DNA, the CDR3 is TGTGCCAGCAGACCTACAGGGGGGAACTACAATGAGCAGTTCTTC. Translation gives CASRPTGGNYNEQFF.

There are many counts of this clonotype. V and J are TRBV10-3 and TRBJ1-5, with 7 positions matching TRBD1. The germline V gene has CDR1 ENHRY and CDR2 SYGVKD. V lost 5 bases and J lost 3; bases outside the gene matches: 13. The CDR3 is 17 amino acids. The CDR3 here is CAISSYLPGQPNQPQHF. The CDR3 nucleotides read TGTGCCATCAGTTCTTATCTACCGGGACAGCCCAATCAGCCCCAGCATTTT.

The V call is TRBV18, the J call TRBJ1-1; 8 positions match TRBD1. J lost 3 bases, V lost 4 bases, and 4 bases had no gene match. The CDR3 has 14 amino acids. Germline V gene data show CDR1 as KGHSH and CDR2 as LQKENI. The CDR3 bases are TGTGCCAGCTCACAACAGGGGGTGTACACTGAAGCTTTCTTT. Encoded protein: CASSQQGVYTEAFF.

This clonotype was detected only a few times. The chain joins TRBV11-2 to TRBJ2-7; TRBD1 aligns across 8 bases. CDR3 length: 15 amino acids. V dropped 4 bases and J dropped 2; count of bases not matched to a gene: 7. Germline CDR1 reads SGHAT; CDR2 reads FQNNGV. Written as DNA, the CDR3 is TGTGCCAGCAGCTCCAGGACAGGGCATCCCTACGAGCAGTACTTC. Protein: CASSSRTGHPYEQYF.

This clonotype has more than one count but fewer than ten. V is TRBV2 and J is TRBJ2-7; 7 nucleotides align to TRBD1. The J segment lost 4 bases and the V segment lost 6 bases, leaving 6 bases of the junction unmatched. The CDR3 contains 13 residues. The V gene's germline CDR1 is SNHLY and CDR2 FYNNEI. CDR3 DNA: TGTGCCAGCAGGATAGGGGGCGCGTACGAGCAGTACTTC. Translated, it gives CASRIGGAYEQYF.

This clonotype was seen at least ten times. This chain connects TRBV5-1 to TRBJ2-1; D is unclear. CDR1 and CDR2 (germline): SGHRS, YFSETQ. Trimming stripped 4 bases from V and 5 bases from J, with 7 bases between. The CDR3 consists of 12 residues. As DNA, the CDR3 is TGCGCCAGCAGCGGCAGAGACAATGAGCAGTTCTTC. Its translation is CASSGRDNEQFF.

This clonotype turned up a few times. DNA for the CDR3: TGTGCCAGCAGCTTAGCCTGGGGGACATCCTACAATGAGCAGTTCTTC. This sequence encodes CASSLAWGTSYNEQFF. The genes are TRBV7-2 and TRBJ2-1; a possible D gene is TRBD1 (6 bases). CDR3 length: 16 residues. From germline, CDR1 is SGHTA and CDR2 FQGNSA. V lost 0 bases and J 1 base, leaving 10 bases between the germline ends.

The rearrangement links TRBV20-1 to TRBJ2-3, with D possibly being TRBD1 (5 bases). Germline assignment: CDR1 DFQATT and CDR2 SNEGSKA (reference sequence). V gave up 0 bases and J gave up 1 base, with 8 bases separating them. This CDR3 has 14 residues. In DNA, the CDR3 is TGCAGTGCTAGAGATCAGGGCCGCACAGATACGCAGTATTTT. Its translation: CSARDQGRTDTQYF.

CDR3 bases: TGTGCCAGCAGCCCCCTCCCACAGGGGTACACCGGGGAGCTGTTTTTT. Encoded protein: CASSPLPQGYTGELFF. V and J are TRBV14 and TRBJ2-2; TRBD1 matches at 7 bases. Losses at the gene ends were 4 bases for V and 3 bases for J; bases not matched to a gene: 8. Germline values: CDR1 SGHDN, CDR2 FVKESK. CDR3 length equals 16 residues.

The rearrangement joins TRBV4-1 to TRBJ2-1; D might be TRBD2 (6 bases). The CDR3 has 15 amino acids. V lost 0 bases, J lost 4 bases, and 10 bases lay in between. Germline V CDR1 and CDR2: MGHRA, YSYEKL. CDR3 sequence (DNA): TGCGCCAGCAGCCAAGAGGGACTCCCATACAATGAGCAGTTCTTC. Amino acid sequence: CASSQEGLPYNEQFF.

V and J are TRBV20-1 and TRBJ2-3; TRBD1 is a possible D gene (6 bases). The CDR3 has 13 amino acids. V dropped 6 bases and J dropped 2 bases, with 12 bases sitting between them. Germline CDR1 and CDR2: DFQATT and SNEGSKA (reference sequence). Written as DNA, the CDR3 is TGCAGTGCACCCGGACAGATCACAGATACGCAGTATTTT. Translated: CSAPGQITDTQYF.

The chain links TRBV5-5 to TRBJ2-1; 9 nucleotides line up with TRBD2. The CDR3 consists of 13 residues. Trimming at V came to 6 bases and at J to 7 bases, leaving 5 bases not matched to a gene. Looked up from germline, CDR1 is SGHKS and CDR2 is YYEKEE (reference sequence). The DNA of the CDR3 is TGTGCCAGCAAGGCGGGAGGGAGTAATGAGCAGTTCTTC. Its translation: CASKAGGSNEQFF.

The V and J genes are TRBV5-1 and TRBJ2-5; D gene unclear. The germline CDR1 and CDR2 sequences are SGHRS and YFSETQ. The V gene lost 7 bases and the J gene lost 5 bases, with 12 bases spanning the gap. The CDR3 contains 12 residues. CDR3 bases: TGCGCCAGCTCCCTTTCGCCGGAGACCCAGTACTTC. It is translated as CASSLSPETQYF.

This clonotype has just a few counts. The chain combines TRBV2 with TRBJ1-1; D not certain. The CDR3 runs 14 residues. Per germline, CDR1 SNHLY and CDR2 FYNNEI. Trimming took off 5 bases at V and 5 bases at J, with 15 bases between the two ends. DNA for the CDR3: TGTGCCAGCAGTCCGGGTGGCTCTCTAACTGAAGCTTTCTTT. Its protein product is CASSPGGSLTEAFF.

Comment on this clonotype: One end of the junction does not line up with germline, which may come from a read error. The chain is built from TRBV5-1 and TRBJ1-3; D call uncertain. In germline, CDR1 is SGHRS, CDR2 YFSETQ. This CDR3 has 13 residues. The CDR3 sequence: CASSPREGSTIYF. CDR3 bases: TGCGCCAGCAGCCCAAGGGAGGGAAGCACCATATATTTT.

The chain joins TRBV7-9 to TRBJ2-7; the match to TRBD2 covers 9 bases. J lost 7 bases, V lost 1 base, and 5 bases had no gene match. Germline CDR1 is SEHNR and CDR2 is FQNEAQ (reference sequence). The CDR3 extends over 14 amino acids. CDR3 in amino acids: CASSLVLAGMEQYF. CDR3 nucleotide sequence: TGTGCCAGCAGCTTAGTCCTAGCGGGGATGGAGCAGTACTTC. Complete variable domain (other parts from reference TRBV7-9 and TRBJ2-7): DTGVSQNPRHKITKRGQNVTFRCDPISEHNRLYWYRQTLGQGPEFLTYFQNEAQLEKSRLLSDRFSAERPKGSFSTLEIQRTEQGDSAMYLCASSLVLAGMEQYFGPGTRLTVT.

This chain connects TRBV7-6 to TRBJ2-5, with D hard to call. Germline CDR1 SGHVS, CDR2 FNYEAQ. V was shortened by 1 base and J by 4 bases, with 10 bases between the two germline ends. The CDR3 has 14 amino acids. The CDR3, as DNA: TGTGCCAGCAGCTTAGAGTATACGGGAGAGACCCAGTACTTC. Its translation is CASSLEYTGETQYF.